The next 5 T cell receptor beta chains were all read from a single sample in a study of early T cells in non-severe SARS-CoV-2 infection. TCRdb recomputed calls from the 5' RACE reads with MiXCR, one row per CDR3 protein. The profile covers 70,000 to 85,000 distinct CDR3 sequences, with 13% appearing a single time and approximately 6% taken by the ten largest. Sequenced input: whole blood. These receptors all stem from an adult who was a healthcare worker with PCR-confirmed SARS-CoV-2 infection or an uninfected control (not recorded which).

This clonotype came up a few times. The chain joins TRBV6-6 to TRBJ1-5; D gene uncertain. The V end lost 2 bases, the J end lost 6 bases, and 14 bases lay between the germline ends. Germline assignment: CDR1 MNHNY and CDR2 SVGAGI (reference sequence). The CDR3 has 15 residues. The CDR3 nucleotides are TGTGCCAGCAGTTACACGGCTTCAACCCCTCAGCCCCAGCATTTT. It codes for CASSYTASTPQPQHF.

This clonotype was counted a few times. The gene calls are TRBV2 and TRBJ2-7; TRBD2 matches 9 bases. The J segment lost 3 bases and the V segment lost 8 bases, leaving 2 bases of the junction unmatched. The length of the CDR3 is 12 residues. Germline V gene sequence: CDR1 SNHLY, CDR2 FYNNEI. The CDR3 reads CASAGGIYEQYF. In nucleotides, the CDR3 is TGTGCCAGCGCGGGGGGGATCTACGAGCAGTACTTC.

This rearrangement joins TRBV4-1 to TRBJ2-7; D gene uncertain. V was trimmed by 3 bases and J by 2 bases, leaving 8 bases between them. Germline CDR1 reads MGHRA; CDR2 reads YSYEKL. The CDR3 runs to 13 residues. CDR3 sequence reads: CASSQAVAYEQYF. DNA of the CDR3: TGCGCCAGCAGCCAGGCGGTGGCCTACGAGCAGTACTTC.

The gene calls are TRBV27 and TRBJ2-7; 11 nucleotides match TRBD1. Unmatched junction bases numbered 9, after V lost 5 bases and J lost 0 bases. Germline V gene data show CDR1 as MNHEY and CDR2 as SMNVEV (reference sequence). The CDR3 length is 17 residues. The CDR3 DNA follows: TGTGCCAGCAGTACTCACTTAGGGACAGGGGGCTCCTACGAGCAGTACTTC. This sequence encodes CASSTHLGTGGSYEQYF.

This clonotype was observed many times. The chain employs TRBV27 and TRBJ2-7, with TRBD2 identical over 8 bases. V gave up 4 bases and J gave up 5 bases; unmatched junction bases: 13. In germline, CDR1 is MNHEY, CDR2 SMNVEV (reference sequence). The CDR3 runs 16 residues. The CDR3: CASSSLGSGSLHEQYF. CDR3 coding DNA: TGTGCCAGCAGTTCCCTTGGGAGCGGGAGTCTCCACGAGCAGTACTTC.